Each of the 9 T cell receptor beta chains below was sequenced from the same sample in a study of Ad26.COV2.S vaccination and SARS-CoV-2 variants. Treatment reported: 19 received Ad26.COV2.S at low or high dose, single or two shots; 5 received placebo; per-sample allocation not given. The investigators took samples on day 63 after the first vaccine or placebo injection. Sequenced by immunoSEQ multiplex PCR; TCRdb stores in-frame clones only, minus some. The sample includes more than 300,000 clones, 88% seen only once; the top ten take around 6.1%. Material: peripheral blood, obtained in a trial of Ad26.COV2.S vaccine versus placebo. These receptors all come from a person between 18 and 65 years old who received the Ad26.COV2.S COVID-19 vaccine or a placebo.

The V gene is TRBV3-1 (or the pseudogene TRBV3-2), the J gene TRBJ2-5; 13 bases fit TRBD2. CDR1 is LGHDT and CDR2 is YNNKEL in the germline V gene (reference sequence). The CDR3 contains 16 residues. The V gene end was trimmed by 4 bases and the J gene end by 2 bases; junction bases not matched to a gene: 4. CDR3 sequence: CASSLGLAGLQETQYF. The CDR3 DNA reads TGTGCCAGCAGCCTGGGACTAGCGGGGTTACAAGAGACCCAGTACTTC.

V is TRBV27 and J is TRBJ1-4, with D unclear. The CDR3 runs 15 residues. CDR1 is MNHEY and CDR2 is SMNVEV in the germline V gene (reference sequence). V was trimmed by 4 bases and J by 4 bases, leaving 13 bases between them. The CDR3, as DNA: TGTGCCAGCAGTTACACTCGGGGAGGTAATGAAAAACTGTTTTTT. Its translation is CASSYTRGGNEKLFF.

The chain is built from TRBV11-1 and TRBJ2-7; tentative D call: TRBD1 (5 bases). V lost 2 bases, J lost 1 base, and 9 bases lay in between. The CDR3 runs to 14 residues. Germline assignment: CDR1 SGHAT and CDR2 FQDESV (reference sequence). The CDR3: CASSLWGGSYEQYF. The CDR3 DNA sequence: TGTGCCAGCAGCTTATGGGGCGGTTCCTACGAGCAGTACTTC.

This sequence joins TRBV9 and TRBJ1-2, with D unresolved. CDR1 and CDR2 from the germline V gene are SGDLS and YYNGEE. This CDR3 is built from 13 residues. The ends were cut back, 3 bases at V and 8 bases at J, with 14 bases in the middle. The CDR3 DNA is TGTGCCAGCAGCGGTCCGGGCTCGGGAGGCTACACCTTC. The encoded protein is CASSGPGSGGYTF.

This rearrangement joins TRBV2 to TRBJ2-5; TRBD2 matches 8 bases. Trimming removed 6 bases from V and 4 bases from J; junction bases left unmatched: 16. The germline V gene encodes CDR1 SNHLY and CDR2 FYNNEI. The CDR3 is 17 residues long. The CDR3 nucleotides read TGTGCCAGCAGCGAGAGCGGGAGAATGAGGGGCGGAGAGACCCAGTACTTC. It encodes CASSESGRMRGGETQYF.

The chain carries TRBV7-3 and TRBJ2-7; D possibly corresponds to TRBD1 (5 bases). Trimming stripped 4 bases from V and 5 bases from J, with 15 bases between. Germline-derived CDR1 and CDR2 are SGHTA and FQGTGA. CDR3 length: 14 amino acids. The CDR3 is CASSSGAGYDEQYF. CDR3 in DNA: TGTGCCAGCAGCTCCGGAGCAGGGTACGACGAGCAGTACTTC.

This clone was seen only once. The CDR3 spells CASSLAGQGVHTGELFF. The CDR3 region has the DNA TGTGCCAGCAGCTTGGCCGGGCAGGGGGTGCACACCGGGGAGCTGTTTTTT. This chain uses TRBV5-4 with TRBJ2-2; TRBD1 matches at 7 bases. Germline loops: CDR1 SGHNT, CDR2 YYREEE (reference sequence). CDR3 length: 17 amino acids. V lost 0 bases to trimming and J lost 3 bases; unmatched junction nucleotides: 8.

The chain employs TRBV14 and TRBJ1-1; D not resolved. V gave up 0 bases and J gave up 1 base, with 9 bases separating them. The germline V gene has CDR1 SGHDN and CDR2 FVKESK. This CDR3 has 15 residues. CDR3 residues: CASSQERARNTEAFF. In nucleotides, the CDR3 is TGTGCCAGCAGCCAAGAACGGGCACGGAACACTGAAGCTTTCTTT.

CDR3 protein: CASSEAGAGFFGYTF. In nucleotides, the CDR3 is TGTGCCAGCAGTGAAGCCGGAGCAGGGTTTTTTGGCTACACCTTC. J is TRBJ1-2 and V is TRBV2, with D perhaps TRBD1 (5 bases). With 0 bases removed from V and 7 bases from J, the gap between germline ends came to 15 bases. Per germline, CDR1 SNHLY and CDR2 FYNNEI. The CDR3 length is 15 residues.